This T cell receptor beta chain emerged from a study of blood T cell repertoires in COVID-19. About the research overall: T cells, B-cell-depleted T cells, or PBMCs supplied cDNA or gDNA.

Researchers sorted participants into cohorts using their self-reported clinical history. In Cohort 3, a recovered donor had either two negative PCRs, clearance, or symptom resolution. The CDR3 has 13 residues. The V gene lost 5 bases and the J gene lost 10 bases, with 17 bases spanning the gap. Germline V gene sequence: CDR1 LNHDA, CDR2 SQIVND (reference sequence). The assay was immunoSEQ multiplex PCR, and TCRdb's table has in-frame clones only and misses some. The profile covers some 390,000 clones, with roughly 89% appearing a single time and 1.7% taken by the ten largest. The source material was PBMCs or T cells enriched from blood (not recorded which). This chain connects TRBV19 to TRBJ1-1, with D possibly being TRBD1 (5 bases). This sequence originates from a woman under 40 who had recovered from COVID-19. The CDR3 reads CASSRSYWGGAFF. The DNA of the CDR3 is TGTGCCAGTAGTCGGTCGTACTGGGGCGGAGCTTTCTTT.